Below, 4 T cell receptor beta chains from the same sample are listed, as sequenced in a study of cytomegalovirus exposure and HLA in healthy donors. The PCR employed 60 Vbeta primers together with 13 Jbeta primers. Generated by immunoSEQ multiplex PCR, the TCRdb table keeps only in-frame clones and is missing some. In the table there are over 100,000 clones, approximately 60% of which are singletons. Sequenced sample: PBMCs. The receptor set was obtained from a woman in her forties in good health and CMV-seronegative.

V is TRBV10-3 and J is TRBJ1-6, with 7 nucleotides matching TRBD1. Germline V CDR1 and CDR2: ENHRY, SYGVKD. This CDR3 is 14 amino acids long. V lost 3 bases, J lost 8 bases, and 4 bases stayed unmatched. CDR3 in DNA: TGTGCCATCAGTGAAAGGGGGCAGGATTCACCCCTCCACTTT. The encoded protein is CAISERGQDSPLHF.

The rearrangement links TRBV19 to TRBJ1-5; TRBD1 matches at 9 bases. The CDR3 is made up of 16 amino acids. CDR1 LNHDA and CDR2 SQIVND come from the germline V gene (reference sequence). With 5 bases clipped from V and 4 bases from J, the junction kept 9 bases outside the gene matches. CDR3: CASSPPGQGVNQPQHF. In nucleotides, the CDR3 is TGTGCCAGTAGTCCACCGGGACAGGGTGTAAATCAGCCCCAGCATTTT.

The rearrangement uses TRBV30 and TRBJ1-1, with a possible D match to TRBD1 (6 bases). Germline CDR1 GTSNPN, CDR2 SVGIG (reference sequence). Trimming shortened V by 0 bases and J by 4 bases, and 15 bases separated the two germline ends. This CDR3 is built from 15 residues. DNA for the CDR3: TGTGCCTGGAGTGTAGAAACAGGGAAAGGCACTGAAGCTTTCTTT. As protein: CAWSVETGKGTEAFF. The variable domain in full, completed from reference TRBV30 and TRBJ1-1, reads SQTIHQWPATLVQPVGSPLSLECTVEGTSNPNLYWYRQAAGRGLQLLFYSVGIGQISSEVPQNLSASRPQDRQFILSSKKLLLSDSGFYLCAWSVETGKGTEAFFGQGTRLTVV.

The chain has TRBV27 and TRBJ2-7, with no clear D. V lost 7 bases and J 2 bases, leaving 9 bases between the germline ends. Germline-derived CDR1 and CDR2 are MNHEY and SMNVEV (reference sequence). This CDR3 contains 12 residues. This CDR3 is CASKRGAYEQYF. The CDR3 DNA follows: TGTGCCAGCAAGAGAGGAGCCTACGAGCAGTACTTC.